This T cell receptor beta chain was sequenced in a study of blood T cell repertoires in COVID-19. Whole-study context: Samples taken during acute and convalescent COVID-19 were collected in the United States, Italy and Spain.

Data came from immunoSEQ multiplex PCR; TCRdb stores just in-frame clones and leaves some out. The sample has 40,000 to 50,000 clones, over 80% seen once. V shed 4 bases and J 4 bases; nucleotides not matched to a gene: 4. In germline, CDR1 is MDHEN, CDR2 SYDVKM. CDR3 length equals 15 residues. This clonotype was obtained from an elderly woman with COVID-19, enrolled during active disease. The J gene is TRBJ2-1, the V gene TRBV28, with TRBD2 identical over 10 bases. Sequencing used peripheral blood. CDR3 amino acids: CASSSTSGTYNEQFF. In DNA form, the CDR3 reads TGTGCCAGCAGTTCCACTAGCGGGACATACAATGAGCAGTTCTTC. Variable domain in full (rest from reference TRBV28 and TRBJ2-1): DVKVTQSSRYLVKRTGEKVFLECVQDMDHENMFWYRQDPGLGLRLIYFSYDVKMKEKGDIPEGYSVSREKKERFSLILESASTNQTSMYLCASSSTSGTYNEQFFGPGTRLTVL.